The 16 T cell receptor beta chains given below trace back to one sample, sequenced in a study of regulatory T cells in long-lasting Graves disease listed by TCRdb under 2021. The library was generated by multiplex PCR. Instrument used: Illumina HiSeq 4000. CDR3 regions were amplified by Arm-PCR with iRepertoire HTBI primers to construct TCR beta libraries. TCRdb handled the public reads itself, with Q25 trimming in fastp and clone calling in MiXCR, and kept productive beta chains. Each record represents a unique CDR3 protein, reported with the most common genes and DNA among its rows. This sample lists roughly 700,000 distinct CDR3 sequences; 30% were detected once. Under 55% of the sample is taken by the ten largest. The time point label for this specimen denotes: persistent/refractory GD, antithyroid drugs over 5 years with positive TRAb. For both TCR sequencing and RNA sequencing, RNA was extracted from PBMCs using TRIzol.

The sample here was peripheral blood mononuclear cells (PBMCs), taken when the disease was refractory, from a patient treated with antithyroid drugs. These TCRs come from a female donor with Graves disease.

The chain uses TRBV27 and TRBJ1-1, with 10 bases matching TRBD1. Trimming at V came to 3 bases and at J to 9 bases, leaving 7 bases not matched to a gene. The CDR3 length is 14 residues. Germline CDR1 reads MNHEY; CDR2 reads SMNVEV (reference sequence). This CDR3 is CASSFLGTGEQAFF. The DNA for the CDR3 is TGTGCCAGCAGTTTCCTGGGGACAGGGGAACAAGCTTTCTTT.

This clonotype has just a few counts. The rearrangement links TRBV3-1 to TRBJ1-3, with 7 bases identical to TRBD1. J gave up 0 bases and V 5 bases, and 4 bases lay outside the gene matches. Germline V gene data show CDR1 as LGHDT and CDR2 as YNNKEL (reference sequence). CDR3 size: 15 residues. CDR3 amino acids: CASSYDRASGNTIYF. CDR3 coding DNA: TGTGCCAGCAGCTACGACAGGGCCTCTGGAAACACCATATATTTT.

This clonotype showed up many times. The genes are TRBV2 and TRBJ1-2, with 7 bases fitting TRBD1. Germline V lookup: CDR1 SNHLY, CDR2 FYNNEI. V lost 6 bases, J lost 8 bases, and 9 bases stayed unmatched. The CDR3 runs to 13 residues. CDR3 coding DNA: TGTGCCAGCAGCCCAGGGGGGTCTGGCGGCTACACCTTC. This sequence encodes CASSPGGSGGYTF. The whole variable domain, filled in from reference TRBV2 and TRBJ1-2, reads EPEVTQTPSHQVTQMGQEVILRCVPISNHLYFYWYRQILGQKVEFLVSFYNNEISEKSEIFDDQFSVERPDGSNFTLKIRSTKLEDSAMYFCASSPGGSGGYTFGSGTRLTVV.

This clonotype was counted a few times. The chain links TRBV20-1 to TRBJ2-7; no clear D gene. The CDR3 loop spans 12 amino acids. V lost 3 bases, J lost 3 bases, and 9 bases lay in between. Germline V gene sequence: CDR1 DFQATT, CDR2 SNEGSKA (reference sequence). CDR3 in amino acids: CSARTSGYEQYF. CDR3 DNA: TGCAGTGCTAGGACGTCGGGCTACGAGCAGTACTTC.

The rearrangement links TRBV11-2 to TRBJ2-7; no clear D. The CDR3 contains 12 residues. The ends were cut back, 6 bases at V and 3 bases at J, with 9 bases in the middle. Per germline, CDR1 SGHAT and CDR2 FQNNGV. CDR3 residues: CASSPVFYEQYF. In DNA form, the CDR3 reads TGTGCCAGCAGTCCCGTGTTCTACGAGCAGTACTTC.

This clonotype was picked up one time. The genes are TRBV20-1 and TRBJ1-5; possible D gene TRBD1, 5 bases. The CDR3 loop spans 15 amino acids. V lost 1 base and J 3 bases, leaving 13 bases between the germline ends. Germline V lookup: CDR1 DFQATT, CDR2 SNEGSKA (reference sequence). The CDR3 sequence: CSARGLGVDNQPQHF. CDR3 DNA sequence: TGCAGTGCTAGAGGTTTAGGGGTTGACAATCAGCCCCAGCATTTT.

The chain uses TRBV30 and TRBJ2-2, with 8 nucleotides matching TRBD1. The V segment lost 5 bases and the J segment 7 bases; nucleotides outside the gene matches: 3. Germline V gives CDR1 GTSNPN, CDR2 SVGIG (reference sequence). This CDR3 is 12 amino acids long. CDR3 DNA sequence: TGTGCCTGGGGACAGGGAATCGGGGAGCTGTTTTTT. Encoded protein: CAWGQGIGELFF.

This clonotype has ten or more counts. This chain uses TRBV12-5 with TRBJ1-6; D is ambiguous. CDR1 is LGHNT and CDR2 is FRNRAP in the germline V gene. The CDR3 extends over 13 amino acids. V was trimmed by 5 bases and J by 9 bases, leaving 11 bases between them. CDR3 loop: CASGEGLFSPLHF. CDR3 coding DNA: TGTGCTAGTGGTGAAGGACTGTTTTCACCCCTCCACTTT.

This clonotype has just a few counts. The gene calls are TRBV28 and TRBJ1-6; 8 bases fit TRBD1. J was trimmed by 10 bases and V by 6 bases; bases with no gene match: 8. The CDR3 contains 14 residues. Germline CDR1 is MDHEN and CDR2 is SYDVKM. CDR3 in DNA: TGTGCCAGCAGATCGGGACAGGCAGGGTCACCCCTCCACTTT. Residues: CASRSGQAGSPLHF.

The rearrangement joins TRBV29-1 to TRBJ1-2; D perhaps matches TRBD1 (6 bases). Germline V lookup: CDR1 SQVTM, CDR2 ANQGSEA. CDR3 length: 11 residues. V gave up 7 bases and J gave up 8 bases, with 14 bases separating them. The CDR3: CSAPRGGGYTF. As DNA, the CDR3 is TGCAGCGCTCCCAGGGGAGGCGGCTACACCTTC.

The sample holds many counts of this clonotype. J is TRBJ1-2 and V is TRBV10-3, with D unresolved. The CDR3 length is 14 residues. Germline V CDR1 and CDR2: ENHRY, SYGVKD. Trimming cost V 2 bases and J 0 bases, with 7 bases left between them. The CDR3 nucleotides read TGTGCCATCAGTGAGGGAGGCTCTAACTATGGCTACACCTTC. Encoded protein: CAISEGGSNYGYTF.

This clonotype has ten or more counts. The chain couples TRBV28 to TRBJ1-5; D is perhaps TRBD1 (5 bases). Germline V gene data show CDR1 as MDHEN and CDR2 as SYDVKM. CDR3 length: 14 residues. V was cut by 4 bases and J by 3 bases, with 10 bases left in between. The CDR3 loop is CASSSGRANQPQHF. The CDR3 DNA is TGTGCCAGCAGTTCGGGCAGGGCCAATCAGCCCCAGCATTTT.

This clonotype appeared a few times. The V and J genes are TRBV6-9 and TRBJ1-5; D may be TRBD1 (5 bases). Germline CDR1 reads MNHGY; CDR2 reads SVAAGI. V dropped 2 bases and J dropped 1 base, with 9 bases sitting between them. The CDR3 extends over 15 amino acids. CDR3 sequence (DNA): TGTGCCAGCAGTTATAGGGGAGTAAGCAATCAGCCCCAGCATTTT. Translated: CASSYRGVSNQPQHF.

The V call is TRBV5-5, the J call TRBJ2-1, with 7 bases fitting TRBD2. Germline CDR1 and CDR2: SGHKS and YYEKEE (reference sequence). V trimming: 2 bases; J trimming: 3 bases; junction bases outside the gene matches: 14. The CDR3 loop spans 18 amino acids. DNA for the CDR3: TGTGCCAGCAGCTTTGGGCTAGCGGTCCACGGCGACTACAATGAGCAGTTCTTC. This translates into CASSFGLAVHGDYNEQFF.

V and J are TRBV12-5 and TRBJ1-1, with D unresolved. The germline V and J ends were trimmed by 0 bases and 4 bases, with 18 bases remaining between them. Germline loops: CDR1 LGHNT, CDR2 FRNRAP. The CDR3 has 17 residues. The chain's CDR3 is CASGLVSVPARSTEAFF. CDR3 in DNA: TGTGCTAGTGGTTTGGTTTCGGTGCCGGCTCGGAGCACTGAAGCTTTCTTT.

The J gene is TRBJ1-3, the V gene TRBV12-3 or TRBV12-4; D gene ambiguous. The CDR3 length is 14 residues. V lost 7 bases to trimming and J lost 3 bases, with 13 bases between them. The chain's CDR3 is CASTRRTLGNTIYF. CDR3 sequence (DNA): TGTGCCAGCACCAGGAGGACGCTTGGAAACACCATATATTTT.